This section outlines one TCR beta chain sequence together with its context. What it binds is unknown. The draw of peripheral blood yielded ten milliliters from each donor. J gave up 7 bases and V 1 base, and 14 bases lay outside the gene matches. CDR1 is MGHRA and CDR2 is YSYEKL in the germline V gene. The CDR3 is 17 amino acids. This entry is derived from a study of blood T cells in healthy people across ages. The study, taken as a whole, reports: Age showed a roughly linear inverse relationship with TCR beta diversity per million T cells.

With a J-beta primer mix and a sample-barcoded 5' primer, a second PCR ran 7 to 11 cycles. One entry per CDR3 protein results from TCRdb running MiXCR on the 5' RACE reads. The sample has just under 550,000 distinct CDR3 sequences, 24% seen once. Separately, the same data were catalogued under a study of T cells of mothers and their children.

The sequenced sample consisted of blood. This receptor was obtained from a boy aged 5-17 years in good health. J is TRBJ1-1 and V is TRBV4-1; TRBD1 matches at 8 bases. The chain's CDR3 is CASSQGRTQGANYEAFF. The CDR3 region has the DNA TGCGCCAGCAGCCAAGGGAGGACTCAGGGGGCAAATTATGAAGCTTTCTTT.